One and the same sample provided the 25 T cell receptor beta chains below, sequenced in a study of identical twins. TCRdb re-called the 5' RACE reads through MiXCR, storing one row per CDR3 protein. This table holds about 240,000 distinct CDR3 sequences, about 11% found once. Sequencing input: memory T cells sorted from blood. The receptors derive from a man between 50 and 59 years old in good health.

This clonotype was seen only a few times. V is TRBV10-3 and J is TRBJ2-7, with TRBD2 matching 11 bases. This CDR3 has 16 amino acids. J lost 0 bases, V lost 4 bases, and 5 bases had no gene match. CDR1 and CDR2 (germline): ENHRY, SYGVKD. CDR3 region: CAISGTSGRSSYEQYF. The CDR3, as DNA: TGTGCCATCAGTGGGACTAGCGGGCGAAGCTCCTACGAGCAGTACTTC.

The chain carries TRBV18 and TRBJ2-5; possibly TRBD2 for D (6 bases). The CDR3 is 15 residues long. Per germline, CDR1 KGHSH and CDR2 LQKENI. Trimming removed 0 bases at V and 1 base at J, with 9 bases between. The DNA for the CDR3 is TGTGCCAGCTCACCACCGGGACTTACCCAAGAGACCCAGTACTTC. It codes for CASSPPGLTQETQYF.

The chain carries TRBV20-1 and TRBJ2-2, with 10 bases aligning to TRBD2. Germline CDR1 DFQATT, CDR2 SNEGSKA (reference sequence). The CDR3 totals 15 residues. V gave up 7 bases and J gave up 4 bases; unmatched junction bases: 9. The CDR3 region is CSVHSGGPGTGELFF. The CDR3 DNA reads as TGCAGTGTCCATAGCGGGGGGCCGGGCACCGGGGAGCTGTTTTTT.

This clonotype was counted at least ten times. J is TRBJ1-2 and V is TRBV27; a weak D match, TRBD1 (5 bases). V shed 2 bases and J shed 4 bases, with 8 bases lying between them. Per germline, CDR1 MNHEY and CDR2 SMNVEV (reference sequence). The CDR3 runs 13 residues. The CDR3 loop is CASSLLGTYGYTF. In nucleotides, the CDR3 is TGTGCCAGCAGTTTACTAGGGACCTATGGCTACACCTTC.

V and J are TRBV16 and TRBJ1-5; a possible D gene is TRBD1 (5 bases). This CDR3 region has 16 residues. Looked up from germline, CDR1 is KGHSY and CDR2 is FQNENV. Deletions cut 1 base from V and 0 bases from J, with 10 bases between. In nucleotides, the CDR3 is TGTGCCAGCAGCCAATTTACGGACATTAGCAATCAGCCCCAGCATTTT. It codes for CASSQFTDISNQPQHF.

This clonotype was detected many times. The chain links TRBV7-2 to TRBJ2-5; tentatively, D is TRBD1 (6 bases). Per germline, CDR1 SGHTA and CDR2 FQGNSA. There are 13 residues in the CDR3. V shed 5 bases and J shed 1 base, with 8 bases lying between them. The CDR3 coding sequence is TGTGCCAGCAGCGGACAGACCCAAGAGACCCAGTACTTC. Its protein product is CASSGQTQETQYF.

The V gene is TRBV20-1, the J gene TRBJ2-1; 11 bases line up with TRBD2. From germline, CDR1 is DFQATT and CDR2 SNEGSKA (reference sequence). V lost 5 bases, J lost 4 bases, and 22 bases stayed unmatched. The CDR3 spans 20 residues. The CDR3, as DNA: TGCAGTGCTTACGAATTCACCGGGACTAGCGGAAGGAGCGGTTACAATGAGCAGTTCTTC. Amino acid sequence: CSAYEFTGTSGRSGYNEQFF.

This clonotype was seen more than once but under ten times. The rearrangement uses TRBV15 and TRBJ1-2; a possible D gene is TRBD1 (5 bases). The length of the CDR3 is 14 residues. V lost 3 bases, J lost 8 bases, and 16 bases lay in between. Germline CDR1 and CDR2: LNHNV and YYDKDF (reference sequence). The CDR3 spells CATSSPARGGGYTF. For the CDR3, the DNA is TGTGCCACCAGCAGCCCAGCTAGGGGAGGCGGCTACACCTTC.

This clonotype was counted ten times or more. This chain joins TRBV12-3 or TRBV12-4 and TRBJ2-7, with a possible D match to TRBD2 (5 bases). The CDR3 extends over 14 amino acids. Trimming removed 3 bases at V and 0 bases at J, with 9 bases between. CDR3: CASSFGVSSYEQYF. The DNA for the CDR3 is TGTGCCAGCAGTTTCGGGGTTAGCTCCTACGAGCAGTACTTC.

Only a few counts were recorded for this clonotype. The CDR3 DNA is TGTGCCAGCAGCACTGGACTAGCGGGAGGTCCCCGTGTGTGGGGGGCCAACGTCCTGACTTTC. It translates to CASSTGLAGGPRVWGANVLTF. The chain combines TRBV11-1 with TRBJ2-6; 14 positions agree with TRBD2. The ends lost 5 bases at V and 4 bases at J; junction bases unmatched: 16. Germline-derived CDR1 and CDR2 are SGHAT and FQDESV (reference sequence). The CDR3 runs 21 residues.

This clonotype appeared a few times. This chain links TRBV29-1 with TRBJ2-1, with a possible D match to TRBD2 (6 bases). The CDR3 covers 14 residues. Trimming cost V 8 bases and J 4 bases, with 18 bases left between them. Looked up from germline, CDR1 is SQVTM and CDR2 is ANQGSEA. CDR3 protein: CSTLRGGVYNEQFF. The CDR3 nucleotides read TGCAGCACCCTCCGGGGAGGCGTATACAATGAGCAGTTCTTC.

This clonotype was seen only a few times. This rearrangement joins TRBV9 to TRBJ2-7; unclear D gene. V lost 0 bases and J 3 bases, leaving 10 bases between the germline ends. The CDR3 contains 14 residues. CDR1 and CDR2 from the germline V gene are SGDLS and YYNGEE. The CDR3 DNA reads as TGTGCCAGCAGCGTAGATGTCATGGACTACGAGCAGTACTTC. This sequence encodes CASSVDVMDYEQYF.

This clonotype occurred a few times. This chain connects TRBV3-1 to TRBJ1-1; possibly TRBD1 for D (5 bases). This CDR3 has 13 amino acids. Between the trimmed V and J ends, which lost 4 bases and 11 bases, there was a span of 17 bases. Germline CDR1 reads LGHDT; CDR2 reads YNNKEL (reference sequence). In DNA form, the CDR3 reads TGTGCCAGCAGCCGGGACTCATCCGCTTGGGCTTTCTTT. It yields the protein CASSRDSSAWAFF. Together with reference TRBV3-1 and TRBJ1-1, the CDR3 gives the full variable domain: DTAVSQTPKYLVTQMGNDKSIKCEQNLGHDTMYWYKQDSKKFLKIMFSYNNKELIINETVPNRFSPKSPDKAHLNLHINSLELGDSAVYFCASSRDSSAWAFFGQGTRLTVV.

This clonotype was counted at least ten times. The rearrangement links TRBV11-2 to TRBJ2-3, with D unclear. This CDR3 contains 13 residues. Germline CDR1 is SGHAT and CDR2 is FQNNGV. Trimming took 7 bases from V and 5 from J, leaving 13 bases between them. CDR3 amino acids: CASTLAQKDTQYF. The CDR3 DNA sequence: TGTGCCAGCACTCTTGCCCAGAAAGATACGCAGTATTTT. Complete variable domain (other parts from reference TRBV11-2 and TRBJ2-3): EAGVAQSPRYKIIEKRQSVAFWCNPISGHATLYWYQQILGQGPKLLIQFQNNGVVDDSQLPKDRFSAERLKGVDSTLKIQPAKLEDSAVYLCASTLAQKDTQYFGPGTRLTVL.

This clonotype has at least ten counts. V usage is TRBV20-1 and J usage is TRBJ1-2; D remains unclear. This CDR3 spans 14 amino acids. Germline V gives CDR1 DFQATT, CDR2 SNEGSKA (reference sequence). Trimming removed 4 bases from V and 2 bases from J, with 14 bases in between. The CDR3 sequence: CSAIIGLGNYGYTF. The CDR3 bases are TGCAGTGCTATAATAGGGCTGGGCAACTATGGCTACACCTTC.

This clonotype was recorded once. The rearrangement uses TRBV12-3 or TRBV12-4 and TRBJ1-2, with D hard to call. This CDR3 region has 12 residues. The ends were cut back, 3 bases at V and 4 bases at J, with 6 bases in the middle. The CDR3 nucleotides are TGTGCCAGCAGTTTCCGGGTCTATGGCTACACCTTC. It encodes CASSFRVYGYTF.

This clonotype turned up a few times. The rearrangement joins TRBV11-1 to TRBJ2-5; D call uncertain. V gave up 8 bases and J gave up 5 bases, with 12 bases separating them. CDR1 is SGHAT and CDR2 is FQDESV in the germline V gene (reference sequence). There are 12 residues in the CDR3. The CDR3 DNA reads TGTGCCAGCGAGGCCGTTTCTGAGACCCAGTACTTC. It codes for CASEAVSETQYF.

This clonotype has ten or more counts. Written as DNA, the CDR3 is TGTGCCAGCAGCCGCGGGGGGGCAATGTACAATGAGCAGTTCTTC. The encoded protein is CASSRGGAMYNEQFF. V and J are TRBV7-8 and TRBJ2-1; 9 bases map to TRBD2. This CDR3 has 15 residues. CDR1 SGHVS and CDR2 FQNEAQ come from the germline V gene. J was trimmed by 4 bases and V by 5 bases; bases with no gene match: 6.

This clonotype has at least ten counts. The chain employs TRBV4-1 and TRBJ2-2; TRBD1 matches at 7 bases. With 1 base clipped from V and 6 bases from J, the junction kept 8 bases outside the gene matches. The germline V gene encodes CDR1 MGHRA and CDR2 YSYEKL. The CDR3 is 16 amino acids. The CDR3 loop reads CASSQADRSPPGELFF. The CDR3 nucleotides read TGCGCCAGCAGCCAAGCGGACAGGAGCCCCCCCGGGGAGCTGTTTTTT.

This clonotype has just a few counts. The chain carries TRBV30 and TRBJ2-2, with 7 bases identical to TRBD1. The CDR3 loop spans 14 amino acids. Per germline, CDR1 GTSNPN and CDR2 SVGIG (reference sequence). V trimming: 4 bases; J trimming: 6 bases; junction bases outside the gene matches: 8. The CDR3 coding sequence is TGTGCCTGGAAGACAGGGAATAACGCCGGGGAGCTGTTTTTT. Translation: CAWKTGNNAGELFF.

This clonotype was observed at least ten times. The rearrangement links TRBV20-1 to TRBJ1-2; 11 bases are shared with TRBD1. The CDR3 sequence is 15 residues long. CDR1 and CDR2 from the germline V gene are DFQATT and SNEGSKA (reference sequence). J gave up 13 bases and V 4 bases, and 17 bases lay outside the gene matches. The CDR3 loop reads CSATDRGPDPGRGTF. The CDR3 nucleotides read TGCAGTGCTACGGACAGGGGGCCAGATCCCGGTCGCGGCACCTTC.

This rearrangement joins TRBV3-1 to TRBJ1-1; D is undetermined. CDR1 is LGHDT, CDR2 YNNKEL, per germline (reference sequence). The V gene lost 0 bases and the J gene lost 5 bases, with 10 bases spanning the gap. There are 14 residues in the CDR3. The CDR3 region has the DNA TGTGCCAGCAGCCAAGATAGGAGGAGTACTGAAGCTTTCTTT. Translation gives CASSQDRRSTEAFF.

This clonotype has at least ten counts. V gene TRBV20-1 combines with J gene TRBJ2-7, with a tentative D call TRBD1 (6 bases). The CDR3 has 14 amino acids. V was trimmed by 6 bases and J by 0 bases, leaving 15 bases between them. Germline values: CDR1 DFQATT, CDR2 SNEGSKA (reference sequence). The CDR3 sequence: CSAPSGHTSYEQYF. The CDR3 bases are TGCAGTGCCCCTTCGGGACACACCTCCTACGAGCAGTACTTC.

The table lists this clonotype with many counts. V and J are TRBV29-1 and TRBJ1-5; no firm D call. This CDR3 has 13 amino acids. Germline V gives CDR1 SQVTM, CDR2 ANQGSEA. The germline V and J ends were trimmed by 4 bases and 3 bases, with 10 bases remaining between them. This CDR3 reads CSVAGQPNQPQHF. In nucleotides, the CDR3 is TGCAGCGTTGCCGGCCAGCCCAATCAGCCCCAGCATTTT.

This clonotype was detected ten times or more. The chain uses TRBV27 and TRBJ2-7; possible D gene TRBD1, 6 bases. Trimming shortened V by 1 base and J by 2 bases, and 15 bases separated the two germline ends. The CDR3 consists of 16 residues. CDR1 is MNHEY and CDR2 is SMNVEV in the germline V gene (reference sequence). In DNA form, the CDR3 reads TGTGCCAGCAGTTTATTTTCGACAGGTACTCCCTACGAGCAGTACTTC. Its protein is CASSLFSTGTPYEQYF.